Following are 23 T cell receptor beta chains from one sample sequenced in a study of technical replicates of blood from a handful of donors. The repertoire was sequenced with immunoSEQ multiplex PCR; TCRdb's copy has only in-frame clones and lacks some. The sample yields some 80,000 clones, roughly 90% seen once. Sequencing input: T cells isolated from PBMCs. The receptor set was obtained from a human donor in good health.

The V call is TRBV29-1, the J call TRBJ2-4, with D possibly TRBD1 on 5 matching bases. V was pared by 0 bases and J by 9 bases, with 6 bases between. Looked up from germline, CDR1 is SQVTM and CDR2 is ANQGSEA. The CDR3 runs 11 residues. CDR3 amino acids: CSVEDRGIQYF. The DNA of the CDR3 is TGCAGCGTTGAAGATAGGGGCATTCAGTACTTC.

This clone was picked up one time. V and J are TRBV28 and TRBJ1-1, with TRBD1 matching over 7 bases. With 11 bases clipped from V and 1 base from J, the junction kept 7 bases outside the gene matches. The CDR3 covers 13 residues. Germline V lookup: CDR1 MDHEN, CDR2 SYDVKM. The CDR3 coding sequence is TGTGCCTTAAGGGGGCAGGGGAACACTGAAGCTTTCTTT. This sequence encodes CALRGQGNTEAFF.

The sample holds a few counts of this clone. CDR3 region: CASSIGGSGRGVEQFF. The CDR3 DNA follows: TGTGCCAGTAGTATAGGAGGTAGCGGGAGGGGGGTTGAGCAGTTCTTC. The J gene is TRBJ2-1, the V gene TRBV19, with 11 bases matching TRBD2. The CDR3 is made up of 16 amino acids. V was pared by 1 base and J by 9 bases, with 8 bases of the junction left unmatched. Germline values: CDR1 LNHDA, CDR2 SQIVND (reference sequence).

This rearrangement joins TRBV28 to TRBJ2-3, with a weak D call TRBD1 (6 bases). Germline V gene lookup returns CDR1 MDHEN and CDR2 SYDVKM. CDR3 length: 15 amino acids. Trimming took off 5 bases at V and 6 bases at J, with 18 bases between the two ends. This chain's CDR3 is CASSHRDAREDTQYF. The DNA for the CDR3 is TGTGCCAGCAGTCACAGGGACGCCAGGGAGGATACGCAGTATTTT.

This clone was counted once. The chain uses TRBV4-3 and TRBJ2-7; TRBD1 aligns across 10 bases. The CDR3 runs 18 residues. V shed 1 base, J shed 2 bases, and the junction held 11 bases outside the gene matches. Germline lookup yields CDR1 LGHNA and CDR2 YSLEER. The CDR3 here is CASSQAVKGGQGTYEQYF. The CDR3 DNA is TGCGCCAGCAGCCAAGCGGTAAAAGGGGGACAGGGGACCTACGAGCAGTACTTC.

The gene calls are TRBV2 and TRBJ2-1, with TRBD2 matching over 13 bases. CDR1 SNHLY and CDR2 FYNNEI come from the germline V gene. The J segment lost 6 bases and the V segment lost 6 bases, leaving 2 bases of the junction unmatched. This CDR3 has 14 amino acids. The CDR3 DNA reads TGTGCCAGCAGGGGGACTAGCGGGGTCAATGAGCAGTTCTTC. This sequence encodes CASRGTSGVNEQFF.

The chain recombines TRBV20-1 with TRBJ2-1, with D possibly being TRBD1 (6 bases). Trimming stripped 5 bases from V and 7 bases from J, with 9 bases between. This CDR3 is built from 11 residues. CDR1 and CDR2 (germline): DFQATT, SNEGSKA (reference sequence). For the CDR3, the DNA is TGCAGTGCTTCCGGGACAAATGAGCAGTTCTTC. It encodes CSASGTNEQFF.

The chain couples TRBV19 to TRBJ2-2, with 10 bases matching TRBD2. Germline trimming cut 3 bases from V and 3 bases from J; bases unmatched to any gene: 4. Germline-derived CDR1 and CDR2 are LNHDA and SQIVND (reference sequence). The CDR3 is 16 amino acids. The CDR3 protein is CASSIITSGDTGELFF. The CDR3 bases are TGTGCCAGTAGTATTATAACTAGCGGGGACACCGGGGAGCTGTTTTTT.

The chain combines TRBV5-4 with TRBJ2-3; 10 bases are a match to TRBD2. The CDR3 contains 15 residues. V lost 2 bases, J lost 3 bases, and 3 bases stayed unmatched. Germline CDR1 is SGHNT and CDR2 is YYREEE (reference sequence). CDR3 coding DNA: TGTGCCAGCAGCTTAGCGGGAGGGCCGACAGATACGCAGTATTTT. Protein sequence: CASSLAGGPTDTQYF. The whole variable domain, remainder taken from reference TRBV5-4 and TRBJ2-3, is ETGVTQSPTHLIKTRGQQVTLRCSSQSGHNTVSWYQQALGQGPQFIFQYYREEENGRGNFPPRFSGLQFPNYSSELNVNALELDDSALYLCASSLAGGPTDTQYFGPGTRLTVL.

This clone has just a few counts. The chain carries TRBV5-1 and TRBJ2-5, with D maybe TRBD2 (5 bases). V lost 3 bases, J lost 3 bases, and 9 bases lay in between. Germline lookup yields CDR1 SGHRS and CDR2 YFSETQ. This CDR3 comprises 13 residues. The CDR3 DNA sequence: TGCGCCAGCAGCTCACTAGAGAAAGAGACCCAGTACTTC. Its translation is CASSSLEKETQYF.

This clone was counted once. CDR3 nucleotides: TGTGCCGCCCTCTATCTGAAAGATCTAGAGCAGTACTTC. This gives the protein CAALYLKDLEQYF. This chain uses TRBV10-3 with TRBJ2-7; D unclear. Germline CDR1 and CDR2: ENHRY and SYGVKD. The CDR3 covers 13 residues. V was trimmed by 11 bases and J by 7 bases, leaving 21 bases between them.

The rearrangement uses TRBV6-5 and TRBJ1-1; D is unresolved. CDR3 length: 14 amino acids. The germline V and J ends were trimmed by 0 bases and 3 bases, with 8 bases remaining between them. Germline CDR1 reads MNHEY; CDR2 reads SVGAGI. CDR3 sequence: CASSYSILYTEAFF. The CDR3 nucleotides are TGTGCCAGCAGTTACTCGATACTATACACTGAAGCTTTCTTT.

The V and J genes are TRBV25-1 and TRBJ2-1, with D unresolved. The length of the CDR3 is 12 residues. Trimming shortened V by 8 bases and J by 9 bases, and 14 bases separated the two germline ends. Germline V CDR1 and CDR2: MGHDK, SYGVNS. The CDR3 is CASGYRRAEQFF. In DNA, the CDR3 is TGTGCCAGCGGATACCGGAGAGCTGAGCAGTTCTTC.

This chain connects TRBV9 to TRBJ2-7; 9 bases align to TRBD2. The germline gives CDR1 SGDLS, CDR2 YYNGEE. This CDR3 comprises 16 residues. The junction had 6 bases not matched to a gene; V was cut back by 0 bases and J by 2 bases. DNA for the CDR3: TGTGCCAGCAGCGTAGGATGGCTAGCGGGACCCTACGAGCAGTACTTC. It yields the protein CASSVGWLAGPYEQYF.

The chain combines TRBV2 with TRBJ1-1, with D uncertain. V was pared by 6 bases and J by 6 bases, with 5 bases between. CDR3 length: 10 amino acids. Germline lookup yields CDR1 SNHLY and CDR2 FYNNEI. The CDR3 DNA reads TGTGCCAGCAGGGCCGCTGAAGCTTTCTTT. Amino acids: CASRAAEAFF.

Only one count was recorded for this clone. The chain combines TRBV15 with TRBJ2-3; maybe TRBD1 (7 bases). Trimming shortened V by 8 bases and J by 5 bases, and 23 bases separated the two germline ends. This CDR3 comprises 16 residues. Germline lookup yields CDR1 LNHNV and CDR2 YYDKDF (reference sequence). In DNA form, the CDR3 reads TGTGCCACCGGGACAGACCGGGACTCTGAAAGAGATACGCAGTATTTT. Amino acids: CATGTDRDSERDTQYF.

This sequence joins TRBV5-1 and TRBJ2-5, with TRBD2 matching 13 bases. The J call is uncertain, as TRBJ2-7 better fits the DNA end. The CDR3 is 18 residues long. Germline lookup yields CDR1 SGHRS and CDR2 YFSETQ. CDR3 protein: CASSLGLAGGLVSYEQYF. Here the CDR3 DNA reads TGCGCCAGCAGCTTGGGACTAGCGGGAGGCCTTGTTTCCTACGAGCAGTACTTC.

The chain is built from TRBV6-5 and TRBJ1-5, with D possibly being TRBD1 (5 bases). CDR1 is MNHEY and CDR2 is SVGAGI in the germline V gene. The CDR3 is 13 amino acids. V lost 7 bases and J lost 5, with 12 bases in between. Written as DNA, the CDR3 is TGTGCCAGCACCCAGGGATCCGATCAGCCCCAGCATTTT. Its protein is CASTQGSDQPQHF.

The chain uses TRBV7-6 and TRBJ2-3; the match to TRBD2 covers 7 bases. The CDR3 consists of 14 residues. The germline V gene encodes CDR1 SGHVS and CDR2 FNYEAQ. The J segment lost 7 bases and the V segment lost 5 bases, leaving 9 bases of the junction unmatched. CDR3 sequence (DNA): TGTGCCAGCAGCCCGAGGCGGGAGATAAATACGCAGTATTTT. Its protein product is CASSPRREINTQYF.

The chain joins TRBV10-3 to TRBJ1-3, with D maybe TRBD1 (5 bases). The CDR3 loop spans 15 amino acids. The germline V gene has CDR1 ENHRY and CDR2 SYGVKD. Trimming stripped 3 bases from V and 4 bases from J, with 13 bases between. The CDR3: CAISDGGRSGNTIYF. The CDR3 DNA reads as TGTGCCATCAGTGACGGGGGAAGGTCCGGAAACACCATATATTTT.

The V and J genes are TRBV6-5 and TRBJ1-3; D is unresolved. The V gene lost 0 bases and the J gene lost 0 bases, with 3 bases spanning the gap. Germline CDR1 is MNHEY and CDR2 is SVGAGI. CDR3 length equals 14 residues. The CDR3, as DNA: TGTGCCAGCAGTTACTCTCGCTCTGGAAACACCATATATTTT. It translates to CASSYSRSGNTIYF.

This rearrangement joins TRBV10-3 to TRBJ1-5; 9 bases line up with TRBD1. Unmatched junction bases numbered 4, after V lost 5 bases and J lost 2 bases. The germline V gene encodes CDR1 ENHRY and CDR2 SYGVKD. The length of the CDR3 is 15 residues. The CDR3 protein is CAISPDRGGNQPQHF. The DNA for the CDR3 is TGTGCCATCAGTCCAGACAGGGGGGGCAATCAGCCCCAGCATTTT.

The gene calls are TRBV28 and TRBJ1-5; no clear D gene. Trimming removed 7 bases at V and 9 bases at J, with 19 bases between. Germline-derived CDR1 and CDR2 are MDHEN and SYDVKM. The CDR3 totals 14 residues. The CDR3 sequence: CASNPGGGGLPQHF. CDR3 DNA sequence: TGTGCCAGCAACCCGGGCGGCGGAGGGTTGCCCCAGCATTTT.